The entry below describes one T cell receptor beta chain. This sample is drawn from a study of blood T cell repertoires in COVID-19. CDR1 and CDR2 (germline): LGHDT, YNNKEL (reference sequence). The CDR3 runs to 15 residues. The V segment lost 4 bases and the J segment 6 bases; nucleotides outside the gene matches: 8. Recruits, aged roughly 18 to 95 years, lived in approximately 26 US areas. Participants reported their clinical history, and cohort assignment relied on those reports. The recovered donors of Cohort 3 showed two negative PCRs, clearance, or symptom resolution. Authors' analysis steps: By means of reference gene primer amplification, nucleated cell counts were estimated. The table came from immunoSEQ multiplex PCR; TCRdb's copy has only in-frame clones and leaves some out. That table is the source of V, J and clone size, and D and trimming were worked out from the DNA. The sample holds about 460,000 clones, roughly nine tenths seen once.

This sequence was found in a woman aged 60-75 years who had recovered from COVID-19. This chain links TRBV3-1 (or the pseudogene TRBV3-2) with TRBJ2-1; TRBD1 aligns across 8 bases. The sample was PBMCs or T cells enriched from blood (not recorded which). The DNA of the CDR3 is TGTGCCAGCAGCCTCCGGACAGGGATTCCCAATGAGCAGTTCTTC. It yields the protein CASSLRTGIPNEQFF.